One sample yielded the 24 T cell receptor beta chains listed below, sequenced in a study of control samples from healthy donors and cancer patients. Repertoires were generated with immunoSEQ multiplex PCR, while TCRdb's copy carries only in-frame clones and drops some. Here the sample spans more than 85,000 clones, 80% to 90% being singletons. Sequenced: blood. All receptors come from a woman between 50 and 59 years old in good health.

V is TRBV9 and J is TRBJ2-1; D not certain. The CDR3 is made up of 13 amino acids. The V gene's germline CDR1 is SGDLS and CDR2 YYNGEE. V lost 0 bases to trimming and J lost 10 bases, with 11 bases between them. CDR3 nucleotides: TGTGCCAGCAGCGTAGTCGGTAGCCGGGAGCAGTTCTTC. Protein product: CASSVVGSREQFF. The full variable domain, its missing parts supplied by reference TRBV9 and TRBJ2-1, is DSGVTQTPKHLITATGQRVTLRCSPRSGDLSVYWYQQSLDQGLQFLIQYYNGEERAKGNILERFSAQQFPDLHSELNLSSLELGDSALYFCASSVVGSREQFFGPGTRLTVL.

CDR3 nucleotides: TGTGCCAGTAGTACGGGGTACGGAGGGACTAATGAAAAACTGTTTTTT. Residues: CASSTGYGGTNEKLFF. The genes are TRBV19 and TRBJ1-4; D ambiguous. V shed 4 bases and J shed 2 bases, with 14 bases lying between them. Germline V gene sequence: CDR1 LNHDA, CDR2 SQIVND (reference sequence). The CDR3 is 16 amino acids.

The rearrangement links TRBV6-6 to TRBJ2-2; 9 positions match TRBD2. This CDR3 region has 19 residues. Looked up from germline, CDR1 is MNHNY and CDR2 is SVGAGI (reference sequence). After removal of 5 bases from V and 5 bases from J, the junction contained 18 bases not matched to a gene. CDR3 DNA sequence: TGTGCCAGCAGTCGACAACACTTCCCCGGGACTAGCAATACCGGGGAGCTGTTTTTT. This sequence encodes CASSRQHFPGTSNTGELFF.

The J gene is TRBJ2-5, the V gene TRBV7-2, with 10 bases fitting TRBD2. The V gene end was trimmed by 5 bases and the J gene end by 3 bases; junction bases not matched to a gene: 6. CDR3 length: 15 amino acids. Germline CDR1 reads SGHTA; CDR2 reads FQGNSA. Here the CDR3 DNA reads TGTGCCAGCAGCACATACGGACTAGCGGAAGAGACCCAGTACTTC. This gives the protein CASSTYGLAEETQYF.

This sequence joins TRBV6-5 and TRBJ1-1, with a weak D call TRBD1 (6 bases). The germline V and J ends were trimmed by 1 base and 3 bases, with 9 bases remaining between them. CDR3 size: 14 residues. Germline V gene data show CDR1 as MNHEY and CDR2 as SVGAGI. CDR3 region: CASSYWGAYTEAFF. CDR3 sequence (DNA): TGTGCCAGCAGTTACTGGGGGGCTTACACTGAAGCTTTCTTT.

There are a few counts of this clone. The chain links TRBV4-3 to TRBJ2-3; 7 bases agree with TRBD1. Per the germline V gene, CDR1 is LGHNA and CDR2 is YSLEER. The V segment lost 1 base and the J segment 2 bases; nucleotides outside the gene matches: 9. The CDR3 has 17 amino acids. The CDR3, as DNA: TGCGCCAGCAGCCAAGTGGCCGGGACAGCCTACACAGATACGCAGTATTTT. Residues: CASSQVAGTAYTDTQYF.

CDR3 in DNA: TGTGCCAGCAGCTTAGTTCCAGGGGGCAGGCAGTACTTC. Residues: CASSLVPGGRQYF. The chain recombines TRBV7-8 with TRBJ2-7; 8 bases match TRBD1. The CDR3 length is 13 residues. V was pared by 1 base and J by 9 bases, with 5 bases of the junction left unmatched. Germline loops: CDR1 SGHVS, CDR2 FQNEAQ.

This clone was seen a single time. The chain uses TRBV7-2 and TRBJ2-2; 10 nucleotides agree with TRBD1. The CDR3 contains 16 residues. CDR1 and CDR2 from the germline V gene are SGHTA and FQGNSA. V shed 3 bases, J shed 6 bases, and the junction held 7 bases outside the gene matches. In nucleotides, the CDR3 is TGTGCCAGCAGCTTGACAGGGGGCGCCTCTTCCGGGGAGCTGTTTTTT. Encoded protein: CASSLTGGASSGELFF.

Worth noting for this clone: The sample holds other DNA sequences that translate to the same CDR3. This rearrangement joins TRBV29-1 to TRBJ1-5, with D maybe TRBD1 (5 bases). Germline V CDR1 and CDR2: SQVTM, ANQGSEA. Trimming left V 7 bases short and J 3 bases short, with 13 bases between. CDR3 length equals 13 residues. CDR3 DNA sequence: TGCAGCGCCGGGGGGGGTTCCAATCAGCCCCAGCATTTT. It codes for CSAGGGSNQPQHF. The full variable domain, in which reference TRBV29-1 and TRBJ1-5 provide the parts outside the CDR3, is SAVISQKPSRDICQRGTSLTIQCQVDSQVTMMFWYRQQPGQSLTLIATANQGSEATYESGFVIDKFPISRPNLTFSTLTVSNMSPEDSSIYLCSAGGGSNQPQHFGDGTRLSIL.

Only a few counts were recorded for this clone. The chain employs TRBV24-1 and TRBJ1-5; D unclear. The ends were cut back, 10 bases at V and 7 bases at J, with 7 bases in the middle. Germline V lookup: CDR1 KGHDR, CDR2 SFDVKD. The CDR3 sequence is 10 residues long. The CDR3 is CATGWQPQHF. Here the CDR3 DNA reads TGTGCCACGGGGTGGCAGCCCCAGCATTTT.

The V call is TRBV7-8, the J call TRBJ1-3; TRBD1 aligns across 7 bases. The V gene's germline CDR1 is SGHVS and CDR2 FQNEAQ. V was clipped by 6 bases and J by 0 bases; unmatched bases: 2. CDR3 size: 14 residues. Written as DNA, the CDR3 is TGTGCCAGCAGAGGGGGCGGCTCTGGAAACACCATATATTTT. It encodes CASRGGGSGNTIYF.

The chain joins TRBV4-2 to TRBJ1-6; D call uncertain. The germline V and J ends were trimmed by 2 bases and 9 bases, with 14 bases remaining between them. CDR3 length: 15 amino acids. The germline CDR1 and CDR2 sequences are LGHNA and YNFKEQ. CDR3 DNA sequence: TGTGCCAGCAGCCAAAACTCGGACGTAGGTTCACCCCTCCACTTT. Amino acids: CASSQNSDVGSPLHF.

J is TRBJ1-1 and V is TRBV2; TRBD1 aligns across 11 bases. CDR3 size: 15 residues. The germline CDR1 and CDR2 sequences are SNHLY and FYNNEI. The V gene end was trimmed by 3 bases and the J gene end by 5 bases; junction bases not matched to a gene: 5. CDR3 sequence reads: CASSEDRGPGTEAFF. CDR3 DNA: TGTGCCAGCAGTGAGGACAGGGGGCCGGGGACTGAAGCTTTCTTT.

The gene calls are TRBV3-1 (or the pseudogene TRBV3-2) and TRBJ2-3; the match to TRBD2 covers 11 bases. Trimming took 0 bases from V and 2 from J; bases not matched to a gene: 4. Germline V gives CDR1 LGHDT, CDR2 YNNKEL (reference sequence). The CDR3 runs to 17 residues. The CDR3 DNA is TGTGCCAGCAGCCAAGATTTACTAGCGGGAGCCACAGATACGCAGTATTTT. It translates to CASSQDLLAGATDTQYF.

The chain uses TRBV5-5 and TRBJ1-1; D is unclear. The CDR3 covers 15 residues. Germline CDR1 and CDR2: SGHKS and YYEKEE (reference sequence). The V end was cut by 3 bases, the J end by 7 bases, with 19 bases between. DNA for the CDR3: TGTGCCAGCAGCTCCCCCCCTCCCATGGGGAATGAAGCTTTCTTT. It translates to CASSSPPPMGNEAFF.

The chain uses TRBV9 and TRBJ2-5; possibly TRBD1 for D (5 bases). The ends were cut back, 2 bases at V and 2 bases at J, with 10 bases in the middle. There are 14 residues in the CDR3. Germline values: CDR1 SGDLS, CDR2 YYNGEE. The CDR3 reads CASSVRQPQETQYF. The CDR3 region has the DNA TGTGCCAGCAGCGTTAGACAGCCACAAGAGACCCAGTACTTC.

This chain connects TRBV27 to TRBJ1-1, with 7 nucleotides matching TRBD1. Trimming removed 6 bases from V and 5 bases from J; junction bases left unmatched: 9. The CDR3 spans 14 residues. CDR1 MNHEY and CDR2 SMNVEV come from the germline V gene (reference sequence). CDR3 sequence: CASRRDRVLTEAFF. CDR3 nucleotides: TGTGCCAGCAGACGTGACAGGGTTTTGACTGAAGCTTTCTTT.

This chain uses TRBV3-1 (or the pseudogene TRBV3-2) with TRBJ2-7; D not resolved. The length of the CDR3 is 11 residues. The V end lost 4 bases, the J end lost 4 bases, and 5 bases lay between the germline ends. The V gene's germline CDR1 is LGHDT and CDR2 YNNKEL (reference sequence). CDR3 coding DNA: TGTGCCAGCAGCCCCAGATACGAGCAGTACTTC. Translating it yields CASSPRYEQYF.

The rearrangement uses TRBV3-1 (or the pseudogene TRBV3-2) and TRBJ2-6, with 7 positions matching TRBD1. Germline CDR1 and CDR2: LGHDT and YNNKEL (reference sequence). The CDR3 contains 19 residues. After removal of 0 bases from V and 1 base from J, the junction contained 9 bases not matched to a gene. DNA of the CDR3: TGTGCCAGCAGCCAAGATGGGCAGGGGGAATTATCTGGGGCCAACGTCCTGACTTTC. Its protein is CASSQDGQGELSGANVLTF.

The V call is TRBV28, the J call TRBJ1-1; 8 nucleotides line up with TRBD1. V was clipped by 5 bases and J by 3 bases; unmatched bases: 5. The CDR3 contains 14 residues. The germline CDR1 and CDR2 sequences are MDHEN and SYDVKM. CDR3 DNA: TGTGCCAGCAGTGGACAGGGCCGACACACTGAAGCTTTCTTT. This translates into CASSGQGRHTEAFF.

The chain recombines TRBV19 with TRBJ2-3; a possible D gene is TRBD2 (8 bases). V lost 5 bases and J lost 3, with 18 bases in between. The CDR3 spans 16 residues. Per the germline V gene, CDR1 is LNHDA and CDR2 is SQIVND (reference sequence). The CDR3 is CASSPSGGRGTDTQYF. The CDR3 region has the DNA TGTGCCAGTAGTCCCAGCGGGGGCAGGGGGACAGATACGCAGTATTTT.

The rearrangement uses TRBV4-2 and TRBJ2-3, with D tentatively TRBD2 (6 bases). This CDR3 has 15 amino acids. V lost 3 bases and J 7 bases, leaving 17 bases between the germline ends. Germline assignment: CDR1 LGHNA and CDR2 YNFKEQ. CDR3 DNA sequence: TGTGCCAGCAGCCAGCCCCGGGACTCTCGAAATACGCAGTATTTT. Translating it yields CASSQPRDSRNTQYF.

The chain joins TRBV24-1 to TRBJ1-4; D gene ambiguous. Per the germline V gene, CDR1 is KGHDR and CDR2 is SFDVKD. This CDR3 is 14 amino acids long. The ends were cut back, 5 bases at V and 6 bases at J, with 12 bases in the middle. CDR3 sequence (DNA): TGTGCCACCAGTGGATCCGCCTACGATGAAAAACTGTTTTTT. Residues: CATSGSAYDEKLFF.

The chain employs TRBV7-9 and TRBJ1-2; D possibly corresponds to TRBD1 (6 bases). This CDR3 has 14 amino acids. Germline values: CDR1 SEHNR, CDR2 FQNEAQ (reference sequence). V lost 11 bases to trimming and J lost 10 bases, with 26 bases between them. CDR3 DNA: TGTGCCTCGATTTTAAACCCCCCCACAGGGTACTACACCTTC. Translated, it gives CASILNPPTGYYTF.